The T cell receptor beta chain under discussion was sequenced for a study of cytomegalovirus exposure and HLA in healthy donors. Whole-study findings and limits: In a later analysis, TCR beta V- and J-gene trimming showed a link to a missense DCLRE1C variant. It was in a later analysis that TCR association rates were seen to vary by HLA locus, highest for DRB1 and lowest for HLA-C. Later, an analysis showed that TCR beta chains associated with HLA were more clonally expanded than others that were equally common.

As concerns this clone: Its antigen remains unknown.

Those who donated were healthy bone marrow donors. 60 Vbeta and 13 Jbeta primers were used in PCR. Only in-frame clones appear in the TCRdb table, and some are missing; sequencing was by immunoSEQ multiplex PCR. The repertoire holds over 150,000 clones, with approximately 80% as singletons. Germline-derived CDR1 and CDR2 are MGHRA and YSYEKL. The CDR3 totals 16 residues. V trimming: 0 bases; J trimming: 4 bases; junction bases outside the gene matches: 6. The sample comprised PBMCs. The receptor was isolated from a woman aged 45-59 years in good health and CMV-seropositive. The chain carries TRBV4-1 and TRBJ2-3; 8 bases are shared with TRBD2. CDR3 sequence reads: CASSQDPAGAPDTQYF. The CDR3 nucleotides are TGCGCCAGCAGCCAAGATCCAGCGGGAGCGCCAGATACGCAGTATTTT.